The 23 T cell receptor beta chains presented below share a single source sample, sequenced in a study of vaccination effects on CD4 cells after COVID-19. Clones were sequenced by immunoSEQ multiplex PCR, and TCRdb holds only the in-frame ones, with some missing. This sample has 50,000 to 70,000 clones; approximately 72% occur once, and the top ten carry 20% to 25%. Around day 10 of culture, CD4+ T cells were separated out. No antigen is known for these receptors. Sequenced here: CD4+ T cells from PBMCs cultured without peptide, sampled before COVID-19 vaccination. The receptors stem from a human donor who had a prior SARS-CoV-2 infection.

This sequence joins TRBV11-2 and TRBJ2-1, with 8 bases matching TRBD2. Losses at the gene ends were 5 bases for V and 3 bases for J; bases not matched to a gene: 18. The germline CDR1 and CDR2 sequences are SGHAT and FQNNGV. This CDR3 contains 19 residues. CDR3 amino acids: CASSLSGGAGRLLYNEQFF. The DNA for the CDR3 is TGTGCCAGCAGCCTAAGCGGGGGAGCGGGTCGACTTCTCTACAATGAGCAGTTCTTC.

This clone was recorded only once. The rearrangement uses TRBV29-1 and TRBJ1-4, with 11 bases fitting TRBD1. The trim removed 7 bases at V and 7 bases at J, leaving 5 bases unmatched. The germline gives CDR1 SQVTM, CDR2 ANQGSEA. The CDR3 has 13 residues. The CDR3 region has the DNA TGCAGCGGGACCGGGACAGGGGGTGAAAAACTGTTTTTT. This encodes CSGTGTGGEKLFF.

The table lists this clone with a few counts. The chain is built from TRBV7-2 and TRBJ1-6, with D possibly matching TRBD1 (6 bases). CDR3 length: 14 amino acids. Trimming took off 7 bases at V and 4 bases at J, with 11 bases between the two ends. Germline CDR1 is SGHTA and CDR2 is FQGNSA. CDR3 protein: CASTQDRYNSPLHF. The CDR3 nucleotides are TGTGCCAGCACCCAGGACAGATATAATTCACCCCTCCACTTT.

The rearrangement uses TRBV15 and TRBJ2-6, with unresolved D. This CDR3 region has 16 residues. Per germline, CDR1 LNHNV and CDR2 YYDKDF (reference sequence). V lost 1 base to trimming and J lost 0 bases, with 7 bases between them. The CDR3 coding sequence is TGTGCCACCAGCAGAGGGCGGAGCTCTGGGGCCAACGTCCTGACTTTC. Translating gives CATSRGRSSGANVLTF. The whole variable domain, filled in from reference TRBV15 and TRBJ2-6, reads DAMVIQNPRYQVTQFGKPVTLSCSQTLNHNVMYWYQQKSSQAPKLLFHYYDKDFNNEADTPDNFQSRRPNTSFCFLDIRSPGLGDTAMYLCATSRGRSSGANVLTFGAGSRLTVL.

The chain combines TRBV6-8 with TRBJ2-5, with D possibly matching TRBD1 (5 bases). CDR1 is MNHGY and CDR2 is SAAAGT in the germline V gene. CDR3 size: 15 residues. The V end lost 6 bases, the J end lost 2 bases, and 16 bases lay between the germline ends. The CDR3 DNA is TGTGCCAGCAGGCCGAACAGGTCCGGTCAAGAGACCCAGTACTTC. Translated: CASRPNRSGQETQYF.

The CDR3 coding sequence is TGTGCCAGCAGCCAGGGAGTGAACTATGGCTACACCTTC. Translating gives CASSQGVNYGYTF. The chain links TRBV9 to TRBJ1-2, with D tentatively TRBD1 (5 bases). Germline V gene lookup returns CDR1 SGDLS and CDR2 YYNGEE. The CDR3 is made up of 13 amino acids. Deletions cut 4 bases from V and 2 bases from J, with 9 bases between.

The gene calls are TRBV19 and TRBJ2-3, with D perhaps matching TRBD2 (6 bases). This CDR3 is 13 amino acids long. V lost 10 bases and J lost 1, with 12 bases in between. Germline CDR1 reads LNHDA; CDR2 reads SQIVND (reference sequence). This CDR3 reads CATKGLGTDTQYF. CDR3 DNA: TGTGCCACCAAGGGACTCGGCACAGATACGCAGTATTTT.

The rearrangement links TRBV6-5 to TRBJ1-4; 10 bases are a match to TRBD1. The CDR3 is made up of 14 amino acids. With 6 bases clipped from V and 5 bases from J, the junction kept 3 bases outside the gene matches. The germline V gene encodes CDR1 MNHEY and CDR2 SVGAGI. CDR3 coding DNA: TGTGCCAGCAGCCGACAGGGGGCGAATGAAAAACTGTTTTTT. It yields the protein CASSRQGANEKLFF.

The V gene is TRBV4-1, the J gene TRBJ1-2; TRBD1 matches at 7 bases. Per the germline V gene, CDR1 is MGHRA and CDR2 is YSYEKL. With 4 bases clipped from V and 4 bases from J, the junction kept 3 bases outside the gene matches. The CDR3 totals 13 residues. CDR3 nucleotides: TGCGCCAGCAGCCGGACAGGTTCCTATGGCTACACCTTC. It translates to CASSRTGSYGYTF.

V and J are TRBV18 and TRBJ1-1; perhaps TRBD1 as D (5 bases). The V gene lost 4 bases and the J gene lost 3 bases, with 21 bases spanning the gap. CDR3 length: 17 amino acids. Germline V gene sequence: CDR1 KGHSH, CDR2 LQKENI. CDR3: CASSLGALREFYTEAFF. The CDR3 nucleotides read TGTGCCAGCTCACTCGGGGCACTCAGGGAGTTTTACACTGAAGCTTTCTTT.

V gene TRBV19 combines with J gene TRBJ1-3, with D hard to call. With 4 bases removed from V and 0 bases from J, the gap between germline ends came to 7 bases. Germline assignment: CDR1 LNHDA and CDR2 SQIVND (reference sequence). The CDR3 extends over 14 amino acids. In nucleotides, the CDR3 is TGTGCCAGTAGTAGCACCTCCTCTGGAAACACCATATATTTT. Protein: CASSSTSSGNTIYF. The full variable domain, in which reference TRBV19 and TRBJ1-3 provide the parts outside the CDR3, is DGGITQSPKYLFRKEGQNVTLSCEQNLNHDAMYWYRQDPGQGLRLIYYSQIVNDFQKGDIAEGYSVSREKKESFPLTVTSAQKNPTAFYLCASSSTSSGNTIYFGEGSWLTVV.

The V gene is TRBV4-2, the J gene TRBJ2-3; 10 nucleotides line up with TRBD1. V was pared by 4 bases and J by 4 bases, with 5 bases of the junction left unmatched. Germline V gene sequence: CDR1 LGHNA, CDR2 YNFKEQ. The CDR3 length is 15 residues. CDR3 region: CASSRRDRGPDTQYF. The DNA for the CDR3 is TGTGCCAGCAGCCGAAGGGACAGGGGCCCAGATACGCAGTATTTT.

V and J are TRBV25-1 and TRBJ2-7; TRBD1 or TRBD2 may be the D gene (5 bases each). V lost 0 bases, J lost 7 bases, and 13 bases lay in between. This CDR3 is built from 14 residues. The germline V gene has CDR1 MGHDK and CDR2 SYGVNS. CDR3 residues: CASSEYHPGREQYF. CDR3 sequence (DNA): TGTGCCAGCAGTGAATATCATCCGGGGCGAGAGCAGTACTTC.

This clone came up a few times. This chain links TRBV7-9 with TRBJ2-7; 7 bases are shared with TRBD1. The length of the CDR3 is 15 residues. V dropped 0 bases and J dropped 3; count of bases not matched to a gene: 5. Germline CDR1 is SEHNR and CDR2 is FQNEAQ (reference sequence). In DNA, the CDR3 is TGTGCCAGCAGCTTAGCCGGGACAGAAATCTACGAGCAGTACTTC. This translates into CASSLAGTEIYEQYF.

The V call is TRBV3-1 (or the pseudogene TRBV3-2), the J call TRBJ2-2; D call uncertain. Germline CDR1 LGHDT, CDR2 YNNKEL (reference sequence). The V end lost 2 bases, the J end lost 6 bases, and 13 bases lay between the germline ends. The CDR3 is made up of 15 amino acids. The CDR3 nucleotides read TGTGCCAGCAGCCAACGAGTAGCTGTCGCCGGGGAGCTGTTTTTT. It specifies CASSQRVAVAGELFF.

The V and J genes are TRBV19 and TRBJ1-3, with a tentative D call TRBD1 (5 bases). Germline CDR1 LNHDA, CDR2 SQIVND (reference sequence). The CDR3 totals 15 residues. V lost 8 bases and J 0 bases, leaving 14 bases between the germline ends. In DNA form, the CDR3 reads TGTGCCAGTTCTCAGGGTTGGGGCTCTGGAAACACCATATATTTT. Its translation is CASSQGWGSGNTIYF.

Here the CDR3 reads CASSQGPTSYAPYEQYF. CDR3 nucleotides: TGTGCCAGCAGCCAAGGCCCCACTAGCTATGCCCCCTACGAGCAGTACTTC. This chain uses TRBV4-2 with TRBJ2-7; the D gene is possibly TRBD2 (6 bases). Trimming removed 1 base at V and 2 bases at J, with 18 bases between. The CDR3 contains 17 residues. Germline V gene sequence: CDR1 LGHNA, CDR2 YNFKEQ.

A word on this clone: The junction shows a germline mismatch at one end, possibly a read error. The chain has TRBV9 and TRBJ2-7, with 7 bases fitting TRBD1. This CDR3 is built from 11 residues. The germline CDR1 and CDR2 sequences are SGDLS and YYNGEE. The CDR3 loop reads CASSRGTDLDF. The CDR3, as DNA: TGTGCCAGCAGCAGGGGGACAGACTTAGACTTC.

The V call is TRBV4-2, the J call TRBJ2-5; possible D gene TRBD1, 6 bases. The V gene's germline CDR1 is LGHNA and CDR2 YNFKEQ. Trimming cost V 0 bases and J 6 bases, with 11 bases left between them. The CDR3 covers 14 residues. The CDR3 reads CASSQDWDIQTQYF. The CDR3, as DNA: TGTGCCAGCAGCCAAGATTGGGACATACAGACCCAGTACTTC.

This clone appeared a few times. The chain employs TRBV3-1 (or the pseudogene TRBV3-2) and TRBJ1-6; 7 bases align to TRBD1. Per the germline V gene, CDR1 is LGHDT and CDR2 is YNNKEL (reference sequence). V was clipped by 1 base and J by 8 bases; unmatched bases: 5. The CDR3 consists of 15 residues. The CDR3 DNA reads as TGTGCCAGCAGCCAAGGCAGGGGGAGGGATTCACCCCTCCACTTT. Residues: CASSQGRGRDSPLHF.

J is TRBJ2-7 and V is TRBV7-2; TRBD1 aligns across 11 bases. The germline V gene encodes CDR1 SGHTA and CDR2 FQGNSA. The length of the CDR3 is 15 residues. Trimming cost V 5 bases and J 2 bases; bases outside gene matches: 5. CDR3 region: CASSPPGQGAYEQYF. The DNA of the CDR3 is TGTGCCAGCAGCCCACCGGGACAGGGGGCCTACGAGCAGTACTTC. The entire variable domain, with the rest obtained from reference TRBV7-2 and TRBJ2-7, is as follows: GAGVSQSPSNKVTEKGKDVELRCDPISGHTALYWYRQSLGQGLEFLIYFQGNSAPDKSGLPSDRFSAERTGGSVSTLTIQRTQQEDSAVYLCASSPPGQGAYEQYFGPGTRLTVT.

The rearrangement links TRBV11-2 to TRBJ2-7; a weak D match, TRBD2 (7 bases). With 5 bases removed from V and 4 bases from J, the gap between germline ends came to 12 bases. This CDR3 has 13 residues. CDR1 and CDR2 from the germline V gene are SGHAT and FQNNGV. The CDR3: CASSNGGAYEQYF. CDR3 DNA sequence: TGTGCCAGCAGCAATGGGGGGGCATACGAGCAGTACTTC.

This clone was observed a handful of times. This rearrangement joins TRBV9 to TRBJ1-6; D uncertain. The V gene lost 0 bases and the J gene lost 7 bases, with 8 bases spanning the gap. CDR1 is SGDLS, CDR2 YYNGEE, per germline. CDR3 length equals 14 residues. CDR3 in amino acids: CASSVGLRNSPLHF. CDR3 coding DNA: TGTGCCAGCAGCGTAGGTCTCCGAAATTCACCCCTCCACTTT.